This T cell receptor beta chain was identified in a study of blood T cells in healthy people across ages (dated by TCRdb to between 2014 and 2017). At the level of the whole study: In model experiments, template switching captured about one uniquely barcoded TCR beta cDNA molecule for every two T cells. Using the same blood draw, the study looked at two additional independent replicas of 1 million unique cDNA reads for two donors, one aged 18 to 30 and the other aged 80 or older. The donors were divided into four age groups: young (average about 16 years), middle-aged (approximately 39), aged (about 62) and long-lived (about 84). Donors of different ages were randomly distributed across sequencing lanes to avoid experimental bias. Using deep sequencing normalized with unique cDNA molecular identifiers, the study measured how TCR beta repertoire diversity changes with age.

The study at large found these results: Estimates of total diversity based on one million sequenced T cells were considered lower bounds and underestimates. A strong correlation was found between observed TCR beta diversity and the percentage of naive T cells measured by flow cytometry. Bulk unsorted PBMC profiling prevented conclusive comparison of naive and antigen-experienced compartments. Compared with the aged group, more naive CD4+ T cells, fewer expanded clones and increased TCR diversity were shown by the long-lived group, suggesting age selection. Because donor CMV infection status was unknown, age-related changes in expanded clonotypes were potentially confounded. As age increased, observed TCR beta diversity per million T cells dropped in a roughly linear way, and a significant reduction was already evident by age about 40.

In its sample, this clonotype was seen a few times. Its target antigen remains unknown. The input lacks base qualities; no much larger clone sits a single base away. Library generation was performed with 5' RACE. The reads were generated on an Illumina HiSeq 2500. A second PCR of roughly 7 to 11 cycles was performed with a sample-barcoded 5' primer and a J-beta primer mix. A unique molecular identifier was introduced onto each TCR beta cDNA molecule by a template-switch 5' adaptor carrying 12 random nucleotides. Each sample yielded at least 3 million CDR3-containing paired-end reads. First-strand cDNA synthesis was performed from all RNA using the Mint cDNA synthesis kit, with priming by a TRBC-specific oligonucleotide. Following uracil-DNA glycosylase treatment, a first 18-cycle PCR with universal primers M1SS and BC2_uni_R was performed on all cDNA. The study's processing was this. For normalization, 1 million high-quality reads, each with a distinct molecular identifier, were randomly selected from each sample. Reads sharing molecular identifiers were discarded rather than binned into consensus sequences. MiTCR, set to a Q25 quality threshold and the strictest error-elimination algorithm, was used for CDR3 identification, clonotype clustering and error correction. Lower-bound total TCR beta diversity was estimated with a nonparametric unseen species model using Euler transformation. TCRdb redid the processing of the public reads, applying fastp at Q25 and MiXCR, and retained in-frame beta chains. Rows merge per CDR3 protein into single entries with the most common DNA and genes. These V and J calls are TCRdb output, not the study's own analysis. This sample is represented by 650,000 to 1,000,000 distinct CDR3 sequences; 35% to 50% of them were singletons. Over 15% of the sample rests with the top ten.

CDR3 length: 17 amino acids, cysteine to phenylalanine. CDR3 DNA is the only sequence kept; it has 51 bases, read in frame from the first base. Deletion took 0 bases off V and 8 bases off J, with a span of 19 bases between the germline ends. CDR1 KGHSH and CDR2 LQKENI were looked up in the germline V gene. The donors were under 40 Caucasian individuals from Russia, aged 6 to 90 years, who were systemically healthy. Roughly 10 milliliters of peripheral blood were drawn from each donor into EDTA-treated Vacutainer tubes. Ficoll-Paque density-gradient centrifugation was used to isolate PBMCs, with at least 6 million per sample. Trizol reagent was used to extract total RNA from the PBMCs, yielding at least 6 micrograms per sample. For every donor, flow cytometry on a PBMC aliquot measured the percentage of naive CD45RAhigh/CD27high T cells.

The sequenced material came from blood. This TCR was recovered from a man older than 75 in good health. The sequence is built from TRBV18 and TRBJ1-4; too little of a D gene remains to name it. The DNA reads TGTGCCAGCTCACCACCGGGCATGGCGGTTCGATCCGAAAAACTGTTTTTT. It translates as CASSPPGMAVRSEKLFF.